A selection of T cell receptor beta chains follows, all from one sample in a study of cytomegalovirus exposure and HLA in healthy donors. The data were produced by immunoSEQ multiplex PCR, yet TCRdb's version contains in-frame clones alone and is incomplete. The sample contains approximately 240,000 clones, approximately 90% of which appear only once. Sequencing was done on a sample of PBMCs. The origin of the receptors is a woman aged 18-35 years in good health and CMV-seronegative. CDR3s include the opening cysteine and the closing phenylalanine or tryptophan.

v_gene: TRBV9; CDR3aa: CASSVEGRTEDGYTF
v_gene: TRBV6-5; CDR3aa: CASSYSWAGAEQYF
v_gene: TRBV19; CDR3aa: CASSIGQLQETQYF
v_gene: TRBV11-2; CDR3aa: CASSLAGNSNQPQHF
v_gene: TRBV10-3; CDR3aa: CAISDLGQKGNTIYF
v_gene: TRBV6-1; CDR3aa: CASSEGGYFAEQYF
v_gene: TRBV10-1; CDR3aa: CASSEGSPGVRTGAIGNTEAFF
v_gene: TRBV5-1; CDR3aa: CASSFASGSYNEQFF
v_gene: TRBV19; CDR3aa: CASSIQGSNYGYTF
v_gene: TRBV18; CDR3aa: CASSPVQGDYGYTF
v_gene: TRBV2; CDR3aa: CASIQGLVSGYTF
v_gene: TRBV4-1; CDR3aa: CASSQVLAVAYEQYF
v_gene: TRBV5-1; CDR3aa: CASSLGTQLLTDTQYF
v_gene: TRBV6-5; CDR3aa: CASSKDRDEGQPQHF
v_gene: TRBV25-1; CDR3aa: CASSPTTGILDNEQFF
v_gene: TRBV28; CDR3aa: CASRRTGVLAGAYNEQFF
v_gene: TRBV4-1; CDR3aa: CASRGTSGSNEQFF
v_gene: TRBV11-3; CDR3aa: CASSYQSGSYEQYF
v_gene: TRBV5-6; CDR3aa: CASSPGTGRTPTGELFF
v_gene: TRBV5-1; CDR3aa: CASSFSTGNSGNTIYF
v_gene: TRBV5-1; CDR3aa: CASSFQTLGHANYGYTF
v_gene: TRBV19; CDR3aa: CASSRYRGDTEAFF
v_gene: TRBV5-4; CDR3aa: CASGGGGVETQYF
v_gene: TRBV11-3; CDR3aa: CASSSGQGRTGELFF
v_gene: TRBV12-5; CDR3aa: CASGFRSSGSTGELFF
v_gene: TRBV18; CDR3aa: CASSPRTGPSSYNEQFF
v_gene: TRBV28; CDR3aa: CASRLILAALQDEQFF
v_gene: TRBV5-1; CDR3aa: CASSPPPLRGDEQFF
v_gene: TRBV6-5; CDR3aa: CASSRTPQGRAEAFF
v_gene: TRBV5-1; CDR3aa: CASSSTGVLSGNTIYF
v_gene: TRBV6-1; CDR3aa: CASSNRGLEYQPQHF